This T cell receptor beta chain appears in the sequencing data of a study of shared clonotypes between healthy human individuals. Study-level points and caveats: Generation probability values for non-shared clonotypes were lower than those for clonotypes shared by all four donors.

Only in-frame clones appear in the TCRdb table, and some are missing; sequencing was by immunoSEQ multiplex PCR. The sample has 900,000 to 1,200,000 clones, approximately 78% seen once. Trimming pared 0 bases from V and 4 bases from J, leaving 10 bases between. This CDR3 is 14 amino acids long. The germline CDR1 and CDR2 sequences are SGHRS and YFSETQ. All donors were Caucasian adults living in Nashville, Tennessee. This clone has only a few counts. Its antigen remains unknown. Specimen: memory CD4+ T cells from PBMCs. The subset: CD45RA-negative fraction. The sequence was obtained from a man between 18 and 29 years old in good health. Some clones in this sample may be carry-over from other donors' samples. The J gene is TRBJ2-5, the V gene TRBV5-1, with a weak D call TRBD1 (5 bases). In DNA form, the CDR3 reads TGCGCCAGCAGCTTGGGGGGCTTGAGAGAGACCCAGTACTTC. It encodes CASSLGGLRETQYF.